This TCR beta chain is drawn from a study of blood T cell repertoires in COVID-19. About the research overall: Some COVID-19 samples were acute and others convalescent; all came from the United States, Italy and Spain.

CDR1 and CDR2 (germline): SNHLY, FYNNEI. V lost 3 bases, J lost 2 bases, and 13 bases lay in between. CDR3 length: 15 amino acids. Repertoires were generated with immunoSEQ multiplex PCR, while TCRdb's copy carries only in-frame clones and drops some. Among approximately 210,000 clones listed, 88% were seen once. V and J are TRBV2 and TRBJ1-1; D might be TRBD1 (6 bases). Sequenced input: peripheral blood. This TCR derives from a human donor in a cohort sampled during active COVID-19. The chain's CDR3 is CASSEVTGGNTEAFF. The CDR3 DNA follows: TGTGCCAGCAGTGAGGTGACAGGCGGAAACACTGAAGCTTTCTTT.